A single sample is the source of the 23 T cell receptor beta chains below, sequenced in a study of shared clonotypes between healthy human individuals. Assay used: immunoSEQ multiplex PCR; TCRdb lists only in-frame clones, some missing. This sample has about 520,000 clones, with about 85% found just once. The source material was PBMCs. These receptors were taken from a middle-aged woman in good health. Some clones in this sample may be carry-over from other donors' samples.

V is TRBV5-1 and J is TRBJ1-4, with D perhaps TRBD1 (5 bases). This CDR3 has 15 amino acids. V lost 0 bases and J lost 3, with 9 bases in between. The germline V gene encodes CDR1 SGHRS and CDR2 YFSETQ. The CDR3 protein is CASSLVGGSNEKLFF. DNA of the CDR3: TGCGCCAGCAGCTTGGTTGGGGGTTCTAATGAAAAACTGTTTTTT.

This clone is a singleton in its sample. The chain couples TRBV30 to TRBJ1-5; possible D gene TRBD1, 5 bases. Trimming cost V 2 bases and J 0 bases, with 20 bases left between them. The CDR3 covers 18 residues. Per the germline V gene, CDR1 is GTSNPN and CDR2 is SVGIG (reference sequence). For the CDR3, the DNA is TGTGCCTGGAGTCAACCCGGAACGGGGGGATATAGCAATCAGCCCCAGCATTTT. Residues: CAWSQPGTGGYSNQPQHF. Using reference TRBV30 and TRBJ1-5 for the parts outside the CDR3, the full variable domain is SQTIHQWPATLVQPVGSPLSLECTVEGTSNPNLYWYRQAAGRGLQLLFYSVGIGQISSEVPQNLSASRPQDRQFILSSKKLLLSDSGFYLCAWSQPGTGGYSNQPQHFGDGTRLSIL.

In its sample, this clone was seen many times. The chain employs TRBV19 and TRBJ2-3; 9 nucleotides align to TRBD2. The germline gives CDR1 LNHDA, CDR2 SQIVND (reference sequence). V gave up 5 bases and J gave up 1 base; unmatched junction bases: 4. The CDR3 totals 15 residues. The CDR3 DNA follows: TGTGCCAGTAGTCCTTTAGCGGGAGGCACAGATACGCAGTATTTT. It specifies CASSPLAGGTDTQYF.

V is TRBV2 and J is TRBJ2-5; TRBD1 aligns across 11 bases. CDR1 is SNHLY, CDR2 FYNNEI, per germline. Trimming at V came to 6 bases and at J to 5 bases, leaving 8 bases not matched to a gene. This CDR3 is built from 15 residues. The CDR3 here is CASRSDRGRWETQYF. The CDR3 DNA follows: TGTGCCAGCAGGTCGGACAGGGGGCGGTGGGAGACCCAGTACTTC.

This clone was seen a single time. A far larger clone is off by one base, so a read error is likely. Other nucleotide sequences from this sample produce the same CDR3. The gene calls are TRBV27 and TRBJ2-7; 13 bases are a match to TRBD2. This CDR3 region has 16 residues. The V segment lost 4 bases and the J segment 6 bases; nucleotides outside the gene matches: 9. From germline, CDR1 is MNHEY and CDR2 SMNVEV (reference sequence). For the CDR3, the DNA is TGTGCCAGCAGTTCGAAACTAGCGGGAGGGCCGGGCGAGCAGTACTTC. The encoded protein is CASSSKLAGGPGEQYF.

J is TRBJ2-3 and V is TRBV9; 7 bases align to TRBD2. The CDR3 spans 16 residues. Germline V lookup: CDR1 SGDLS, CDR2 YYNGEE. The trim removed 2 bases at V and 0 bases at J, leaving 6 bases unmatched. The CDR3 spells CASSVDLRESTDTQYF. The CDR3 DNA sequence: TGTGCCAGCAGCGTCGATTTGCGGGAGAGCACAGATACGCAGTATTTT.

The chain has TRBV28 and TRBJ1-5; D may be TRBD1 (5 bases). The CDR3 extends over 12 amino acids. V was shortened by 6 bases and J by 11 bases, with 14 bases between the two germline ends. The germline gives CDR1 MDHEN, CDR2 SYDVKM. The CDR3 bases are TGTGCCAGCAGCTCCCCAGGGATCTCCCAGCATTTT. Translating gives CASSSPGISQHF.

The V and J genes are TRBV11-2 and TRBJ1-1; D not resolved. The CDR3 spans 15 residues. CDR1 and CDR2 from the germline V gene are SGHAT and FQNNGV. V was cut by 1 base and J by 4 bases, with 13 bases left in between. The CDR3 here is CASSLVSYRVTEAFF. The CDR3 DNA is TGTGCCAGCAGCTTAGTCTCGTATAGGGTCACTGAAGCTTTCTTT.

Of note for this clone: A far larger clone differs by one base, so this is likely a read error. The genes are TRBV4-3 and TRBJ2-7; TRBD2 might be the D (6 bases). V was clipped by 0 bases and J by 0 bases, with 12 bases between them. The CDR3 is 16 amino acids. Germline V CDR1 and CDR2: LGHNA, YSLEER. Here the CDR3 reads CASSQDGGMGSYEQYF. CDR3 bases: TGCGCCAGCAGCCAAGATGGGGGGATGGGCTCCTACGAGCAGTACTTC.

This rearrangement joins TRBV7-3 to TRBJ1-1, with 7 bases fitting TRBD1. Germline CDR1 is SGHTA and CDR2 is FQGTGA. The CDR3 loop spans 13 amino acids. V shed 5 bases, J shed 9 bases, and the junction held 9 bases outside the gene matches. DNA for the CDR3: TGTGCCAGCAGCCGAACCGGACAGGAACAAGCTTTCTTT. It translates to CASSRTGQEQAFF.

This clone has more than one count but fewer than ten. This may be a read error: a much more frequent sequence differs by one nucleotide. Distinct nucleotide sequences in the sample also encode this CDR3. The chain recombines TRBV4-2 with TRBJ2-3; tentative D call: TRBD2 (6 bases). CDR1 LGHNA and CDR2 YNFKEQ come from the germline V gene. V was cut by 7 bases and J by 3 bases, with 14 bases left in between. The CDR3 runs 14 residues. In DNA, the CDR3 is TGTGCCAGCAAACTAGCTGGAGATACAGATACGCAGTATTTT. This sequence encodes CASKLAGDTDTQYF.

In regard to this clone: Only one base separates this from a far larger clonotype, so it likely reflects a read error. In the same sample, other DNA sequences code for this CDR3. V is TRBV29-1 and J is TRBJ2-5; D uncertain. The DNA end favors TRBJ2-7, so the J call may be wrong. This CDR3 is 12 amino acids long. Looked up from germline, CDR1 is SQVTM and CDR2 is ANQGSEA. The CDR3 DNA reads as TGCAGCGTTGCGGCACACGGTTACGAGCAGTACTTC. It is translated as CSVAAHGYEQYF.

The chain combines TRBV27 with TRBJ2-7; D remains unclear. The CDR3 loop spans 10 amino acids. CDR1 is MNHEY, CDR2 SMNVEV, per germline (reference sequence). V dropped 4 bases and J dropped 6 bases, with 4 bases sitting between them. The DNA for the CDR3 is TGTGCCAGCAGTTCAGTCGAGCAGTACTTC. Its protein is CASSSVEQYF.

The rearrangement joins TRBV6-5 to TRBJ1-1, with TRBD1 matching 7 bases. This CDR3 spans 15 amino acids. The J segment lost 4 bases and the V segment lost 6 bases, leaving 11 bases of the junction unmatched. Germline CDR1 and CDR2: MNHEY and SVGAGI. CDR3 DNA: TGTGCCAGCAGCCCCCCAGGGGGAGGCGGCACTGAAGCTTTCTTT. The encoded protein is CASSPPGGGGTEAFF.

The V and J genes are TRBV6-1 and TRBJ1-5, with unresolved D. V lost 2 bases, J lost 7 bases, and 15 bases lay in between. Germline lookup yields CDR1 MNHNS and CDR2 SASEGT. The CDR3 loop spans 15 amino acids. The CDR3 loop reads CASSETSGAGQPQHF. The CDR3 DNA reads as TGTGCCAGCAGTGAAACAAGCGGTGCTGGGCAGCCCCAGCATTTT.

The chain combines TRBV5-1 with TRBJ2-3; 8 nucleotides agree with TRBD2. The CDR3 totals 16 residues. Per the germline V gene, CDR1 is SGHRS and CDR2 is YFSETQ. The J segment lost 2 bases and the V segment lost 6 bases, leaving 11 bases of the junction unmatched. The CDR3 is CASMGMGGRLTDTQYF. The CDR3 DNA reads TGCGCCAGCATGGGGATGGGCGGGAGGCTCACAGATACGCAGTATTTT.

This chain connects TRBV7-2 to TRBJ2-5; 7 nucleotides align to TRBD2. The last part of the DNA fits TRBJ2-7 better; the J call may be wrong. This CDR3 contains 17 residues. The V gene's germline CDR1 is SGHTA and CDR2 FQGNSA. Here the CDR3 reads CASSPSAAGEGLYEQYF. Here the CDR3 DNA reads TGTGCCAGCAGCCCGTCGGCCGCGGGGGAGGGTCTGTACGAGCAGTACTTC.

The rearrangement links TRBV9 to TRBJ2-7; no reliable D call. Trimming left V 3 bases short and J 0 bases short, with 10 bases between. Germline-derived CDR1 and CDR2 are SGDLS and YYNGEE. The CDR3 is made up of 14 amino acids. The CDR3 DNA follows: TGTGCCAGCAGCGCATCACGGAGCTCCTACGAGCAGTACTTC. As protein: CASSASRSSYEQYF.

The count of this clone is one. V is TRBV5-1 and J is TRBJ2-5, with no clear D. V dropped 0 bases and J dropped 3 bases, with 9 bases sitting between them. CDR3 size: 14 residues. Looked up from germline, CDR1 is SGHRS and CDR2 is YFSETQ. The CDR3 protein is CASSLVGGEETQYF. CDR3 nucleotides: TGCGCCAGCAGCTTGGTAGGCGGAGAAGAGACCCAGTACTTC.

This clone appeared once. The J gene is TRBJ1-5, the V gene TRBV28; D perhaps matches TRBD1 (6 bases). There are 16 residues in the CDR3. Germline lookup yields CDR1 MDHEN and CDR2 SYDVKM. V shed 10 bases and J shed 5 bases, with 24 bases lying between them. For the CDR3, the DNA is TGTGCCATCTCTGCAGGGGACTCCGGAGGGTATCAGCCCCAGCATTTT. It specifies CAISAGDSGGYQPQHF.

The chain combines TRBV6-1 with TRBJ1-6; 8 bases match TRBD1. J gave up 8 bases and V 6 bases, and 6 bases lay outside the gene matches. This CDR3 has 14 residues. Germline V gives CDR1 MNHNS, CDR2 SASEGT. CDR3 nucleotides: TGTGCCAGCAGCAGACAGGGGCAGTATTCACCCCTCCACTTT. Protein product: CASSRQGQYSPLHF.

V usage is TRBV5-1 and J usage is TRBJ2-1, with D possibly being TRBD1 (6 bases). V lost 3 bases and J lost 6, with 13 bases in between. Germline V CDR1 and CDR2: SGHRS, YFSETQ. This CDR3 has 14 amino acids. The CDR3: CASSSNRVPNEQFF. CDR3 DNA: TGCGCCAGCAGCTCGAACAGGGTACCCAATGAGCAGTTCTTC. Using reference TRBV5-1 and TRBJ2-1 for the parts outside the CDR3, the full variable domain is KAGVTQTPRYLIKTRGQQVTLSCSPISGHRSVSWYQQTPGQGLQFLFEYFSETQRNKGNFPGRFSGRQFSNSRSEMNVSTLELGDSALYLCASSSNRVPNEQFFGPGTRLTVL.

Comment on this clone: A far larger clone lies a single base away; this is likely a read error. The rearrangement links TRBV10-3 to TRBJ1-5; perhaps TRBD1 as D (5 bases). The CDR3 is 15 amino acids. V lost 5 bases to trimming and J lost 7 bases, with 18 bases between them. Germline CDR1 ENHRY, CDR2 SYGVKD. DNA of the CDR3: TGTGCCATCAGTAACCCATGGTGGGGGGACCAGCCCCAGCATTTT. It is translated as CAISNPWWGDQPQHF.